The clone carrying this T cell receptor beta chain was observed a handful of times. No antigen is known for it. This sample is part of a study of blood T cells in healthy people across ages. Study-level results: The unsorted PBMCs prevented any conclusive comparison of naive versus antigen-experienced cells. Diversity of TCR beta correlated strongly with naive T cell percentage.

The extraction recovered at least 5 micrograms of total RNA per sample. Alongside a J-beta primer mix, a sample-barcoded 5' primer served in a second PCR lasting roughly 6 to 11 cycles. Using its own MiXCR run on the 5' RACE reads, TCRdb lists one record per CDR3 protein. The repertoire holds about 280,000 distinct CDR3 sequences, with about 25% as singletons. The sample taken for sequencing was blood. The receptor was isolated from a woman aged 70-85 years in good health.

CDR3 bases: TGTGCCATCAGTGGAGGACTAGCGGATAGCGGGGGAGATACGCAGTATTTT. Amino acids: CAISGGLADSGGDTQYF. The chain recombines TRBV10-3 with TRBJ2-3; 10 bases fit TRBD2. V trimming: 4 bases; J trimming: 5 bases; junction bases outside the gene matches: 12. The CDR3 length is 17 residues. Germline CDR1 is ENHRY and CDR2 is SYGVKD.